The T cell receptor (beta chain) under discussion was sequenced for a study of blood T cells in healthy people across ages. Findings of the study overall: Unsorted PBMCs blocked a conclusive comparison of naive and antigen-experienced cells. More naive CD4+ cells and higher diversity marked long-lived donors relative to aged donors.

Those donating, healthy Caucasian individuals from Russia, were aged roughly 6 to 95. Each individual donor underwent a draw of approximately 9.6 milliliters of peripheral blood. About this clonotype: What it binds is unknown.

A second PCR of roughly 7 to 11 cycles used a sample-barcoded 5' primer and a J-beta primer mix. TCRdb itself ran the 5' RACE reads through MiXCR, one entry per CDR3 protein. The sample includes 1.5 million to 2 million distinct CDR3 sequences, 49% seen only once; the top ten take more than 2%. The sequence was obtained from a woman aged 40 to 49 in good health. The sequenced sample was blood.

DNA for the CDR3: TGTGCCACCAGCAGTACTAGCGGGGAATTCTCCTACGAGCAGTACTTC. Amino acid sequence: CATSSTSGEFSYEQYF. This sequence joins TRBV15 and TRBJ2-7, with TRBD2 identical over 10 bases. V shed 3 bases and J 0 bases; nucleotides not matched to a gene: 5. This CDR3 contains 16 residues. CDR1 and CDR2 from the germline V gene are LNHNV and YYDKDF (reference sequence).